This TCR beta chain was sequenced in a study of cytomegalovirus exposure and HLA in healthy donors. PCR involved 60 Vbeta and 13 Jbeta primers. Data came from immunoSEQ multiplex PCR; TCRdb stores just in-frame clones and leaves some out. The table includes around 130,000 clones, approximately 84% detected once. To note about this clone: The target antigen is unknown.

The study, taken as a whole, reports: Associated with cytomegalovirus, according to the listing, were fewer than 200 TCR beta chains.

Trimming removed 8 bases from V and 11 bases from J; junction bases left unmatched: 14. The CDR3 sequence is 13 residues long. CDR1 is LNHNV, CDR2 YYDKDF, per germline (reference sequence). The chain uses TRBV15 and TRBJ2-5; TRBD1 aligns across 7 bases. Sequenced material: PBMCs. This TCR was recovered from a boy aged 2 to 10 in good health and CMV-seronegative. CDR3 sequence: CATSLDRSHLQYF. The DNA of the CDR3 is TGTGCCACCTCCTTGGACAGGAGCCATCTACAGTACTTC.